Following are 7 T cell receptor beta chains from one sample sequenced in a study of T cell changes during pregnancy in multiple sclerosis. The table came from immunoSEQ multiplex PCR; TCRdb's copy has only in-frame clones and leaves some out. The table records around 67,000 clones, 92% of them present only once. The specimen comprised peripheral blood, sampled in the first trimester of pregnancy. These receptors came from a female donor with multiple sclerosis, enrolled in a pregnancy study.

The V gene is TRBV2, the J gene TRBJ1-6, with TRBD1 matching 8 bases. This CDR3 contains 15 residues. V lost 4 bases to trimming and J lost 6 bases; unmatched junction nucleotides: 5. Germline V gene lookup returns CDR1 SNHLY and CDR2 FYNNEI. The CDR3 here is CASSAAQGGNSPLHF. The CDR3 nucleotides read TGTGCCAGCAGTGCGGCACAGGGGGGTAATTCACCCCTCCACTTT.

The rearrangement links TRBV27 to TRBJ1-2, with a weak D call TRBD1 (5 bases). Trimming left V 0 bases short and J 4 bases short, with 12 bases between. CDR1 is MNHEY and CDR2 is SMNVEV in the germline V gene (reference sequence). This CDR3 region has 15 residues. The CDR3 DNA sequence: TGTGCCAGCAGTTTATCGATGGGGGGGACCTATGGCTACACCTTC. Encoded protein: CASSLSMGGTYGYTF.

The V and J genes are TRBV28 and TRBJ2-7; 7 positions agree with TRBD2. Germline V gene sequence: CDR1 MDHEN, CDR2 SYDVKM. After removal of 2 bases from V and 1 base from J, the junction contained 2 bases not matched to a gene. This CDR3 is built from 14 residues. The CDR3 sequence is CASSLAGASYEQYF. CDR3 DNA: TGTGCCAGCAGTTTAGCGGGAGCGTCCTACGAGCAGTACTTC.

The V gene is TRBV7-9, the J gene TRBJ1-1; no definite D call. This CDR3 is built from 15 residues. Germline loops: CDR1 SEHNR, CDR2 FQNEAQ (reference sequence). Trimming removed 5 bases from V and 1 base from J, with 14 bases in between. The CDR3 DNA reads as TGTGCCAGCAGCCCCGCGGGCAGCCCGAACACTGAAGCTTTCTTT. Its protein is CASSPAGSPNTEAFF.

Here the CDR3 reads CASSFHRAQETQYF. The CDR3 DNA sequence: TGTGCCAGCAGTTTCCACAGGGCGCAGGAGACCCAGTACTTC. The V and J genes are TRBV28 and TRBJ2-5; maybe TRBD1 (6 bases). Germline assignment: CDR1 MDHEN and CDR2 SYDVKM. V dropped 3 bases and J dropped 5 bases, with 13 bases sitting between them. This CDR3 comprises 14 residues.

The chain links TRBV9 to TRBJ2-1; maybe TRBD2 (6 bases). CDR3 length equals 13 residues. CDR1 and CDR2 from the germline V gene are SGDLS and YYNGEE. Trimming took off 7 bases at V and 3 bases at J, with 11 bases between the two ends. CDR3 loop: CASGGESYNEQFF. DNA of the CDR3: TGTGCCAGCGGCGGGGAGAGCTACAATGAGCAGTTCTTC.

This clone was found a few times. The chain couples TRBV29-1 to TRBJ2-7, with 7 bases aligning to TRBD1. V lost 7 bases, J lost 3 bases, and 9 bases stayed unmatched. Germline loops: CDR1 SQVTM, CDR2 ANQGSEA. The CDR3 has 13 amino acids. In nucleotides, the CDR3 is TGCAGCGCTACGACGCGACAGGGCTACGAGCAGTACTTC. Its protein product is CSATTRQGYEQYF.